Included here is one T cell receptor beta chain sequence, with context. Its matching antigen is unknown. These data come from a study of beta chain features in type 1 diabetes. Since all of the isolated RNA was reverse transcribed, expressed TCRB transcripts were what got sequenced. Generated by immunoSEQ multiplex PCR, the TCRdb table keeps only in-frame clones and is missing some. The table has under 300,000 clones, roughly 30% seen once. Study findings and constraints: Naive, central memory and Treg TCRB repertoires appeared more alike in patients than in healthy donors. PCR might preferentially amplify shorter templates, equally in patients and controls.

In total, each donor contributed a single heparinised blood draw that averaged around 0.12 L. This CDR3 region has 15 residues. Germline values: CDR1 SGHTA, CDR2 FQGNSA. Deletions cut 1 base from V and 1 base from J, with 5 bases between. The source is a man under 40 in good health. The specimen was central memory CD4+ T cells from blood. The chain combines TRBV7-2 with TRBJ2-6; no clear D. The CDR3 DNA follows: TGTGCCAGCAGCTTAGTGGCTTCTGGGGCCAACGTCCTGACTTTC. It translates to CASSLVASGANVLTF.